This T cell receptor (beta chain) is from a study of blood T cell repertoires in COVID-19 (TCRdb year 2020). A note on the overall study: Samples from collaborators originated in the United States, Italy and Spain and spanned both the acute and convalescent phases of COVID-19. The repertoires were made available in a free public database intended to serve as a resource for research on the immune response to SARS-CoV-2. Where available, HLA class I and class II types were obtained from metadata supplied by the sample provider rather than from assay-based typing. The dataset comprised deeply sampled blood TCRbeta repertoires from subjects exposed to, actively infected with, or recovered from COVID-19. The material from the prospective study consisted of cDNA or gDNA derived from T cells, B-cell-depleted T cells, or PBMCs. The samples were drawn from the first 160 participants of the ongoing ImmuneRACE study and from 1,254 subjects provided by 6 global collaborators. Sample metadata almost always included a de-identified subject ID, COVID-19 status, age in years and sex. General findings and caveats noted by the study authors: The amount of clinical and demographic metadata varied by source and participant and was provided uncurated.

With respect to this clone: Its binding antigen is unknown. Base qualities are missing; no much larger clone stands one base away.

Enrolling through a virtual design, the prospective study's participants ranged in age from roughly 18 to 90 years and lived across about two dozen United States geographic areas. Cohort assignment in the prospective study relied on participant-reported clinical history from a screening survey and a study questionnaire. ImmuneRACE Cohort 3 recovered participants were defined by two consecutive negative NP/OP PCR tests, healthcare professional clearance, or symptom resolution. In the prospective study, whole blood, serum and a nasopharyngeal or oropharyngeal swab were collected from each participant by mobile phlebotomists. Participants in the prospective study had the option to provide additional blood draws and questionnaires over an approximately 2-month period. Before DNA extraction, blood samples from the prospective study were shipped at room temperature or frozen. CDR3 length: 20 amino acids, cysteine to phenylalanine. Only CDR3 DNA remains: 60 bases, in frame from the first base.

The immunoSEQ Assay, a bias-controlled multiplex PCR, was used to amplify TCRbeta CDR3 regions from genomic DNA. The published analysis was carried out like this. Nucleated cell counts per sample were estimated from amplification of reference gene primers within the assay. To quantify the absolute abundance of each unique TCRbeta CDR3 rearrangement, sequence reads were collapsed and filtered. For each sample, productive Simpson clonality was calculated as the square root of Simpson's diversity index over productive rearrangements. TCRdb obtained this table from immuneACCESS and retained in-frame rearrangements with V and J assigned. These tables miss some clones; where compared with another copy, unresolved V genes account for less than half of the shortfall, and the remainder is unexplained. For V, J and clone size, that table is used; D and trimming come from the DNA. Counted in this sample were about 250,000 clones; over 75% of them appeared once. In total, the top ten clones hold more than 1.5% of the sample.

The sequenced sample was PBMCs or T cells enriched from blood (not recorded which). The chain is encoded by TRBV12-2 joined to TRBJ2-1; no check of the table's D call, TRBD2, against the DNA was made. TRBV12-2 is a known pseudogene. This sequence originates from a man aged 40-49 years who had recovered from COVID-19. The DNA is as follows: TGTGCAAGTCGCTCCTGCGAGGCGGCTAGCGGGAGGTTCAGTTCGGCTGAGCAGTTCTTC. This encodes CASRSCEAASGRFSSAEQFF.